These 2 T cell receptor beta chains were sequenced from one sample in a study of blood T cell repertoires in COVID-19. Generated by immunoSEQ multiplex PCR, the TCRdb table keeps only in-frame clones and is missing some. The data show around 53,000 clones, about 76% seen once. Material for sequencing was peripheral blood. These receptors came from a man in his 70s with active or convalescent COVID-19.

This clone came up once. This chain uses TRBV14 with TRBJ2-6; D uncertain. Trimming left V 1 base short and J 0 bases short, with 7 bases between. Germline CDR1 reads SGHDN; CDR2 reads FVKESK. This CDR3 region has 16 residues. CDR3 in DNA: TGTGCCAGCAGCCAAGGACATAACTCTGGGGCCAACGTCCTGACTTTC. Encoded protein: CASSQGHNSGANVLTF.

The chain couples TRBV3-1 (or the pseudogene TRBV3-2) to TRBJ1-2, with a possible D match to TRBD1 (5 bases). V was shortened by 1 base and J by 8 bases, with 8 bases between the two germline ends. The CDR3 has 12 residues. The germline V gene has CDR1 LGHDT and CDR2 YNNKEL (reference sequence). This CDR3 reads CASSQGTGGYTF. The CDR3 DNA reads TGTGCCAGCAGCCAAGGAACAGGCGGCTACACCTTC.